These 10 T cell receptor beta chains share one sample of origin, sequenced in a study of cytomegalovirus exposure and HLA in healthy donors (TCRdb year 2017). The library was built by means of the immunoSEQ multiplex PCR assay. The multiplex PCR relied on a mix of 60 forward primers for TCR Vbeta segments and 13 reverse primers for TCR Jbeta segments. Entries here come from immuneACCESS through TCRdb and include only in-frame sequences with V and J called. Some clones fail to appear in such tables; in the studies checked, an unresolved V gene covers under half of the shortfall, and the cause of the remainder is unknown. Within this sample are 140,000 to 150,000 clones, with around 73% of them counted one time only. In total, the top ten clones hold about 2.9% of the sample. The sequenced sample consisted of PBMCs. The receptors shown here come from a female donor in good health and CMV-seronegative.

A word on this clone: A junction boundary mismatches the germline segment, possibly from a read error. The V call is TRBV6-1, the J call TRBJ1-2; D is uncertain. The CDR3 loop spans 15 amino acids. Per the germline V gene, CDR1 is MNHNS and CDR2 is SASEGT. The CDR3 sequence is CASSKVALGDYGYPF. The CDR3 DNA is TGTGCCAGCAGCAAAGTCGCACTAGGCGACTATGGCTACCCCTTC.

The CDR3 is CASSLVGSETQYF. CDR3 sequence (DNA): TGTGCCAGCAGCTTAGTTGGCTCAGAGACCCAGTACTTC. The rearrangement links TRBV7-2 to TRBJ2-5; no clear D. The germline gives CDR1 SGHTA, CDR2 FQGNSA. The CDR3 runs to 13 residues. The V gene lost 1 base and the J gene lost 4 bases, with 7 bases spanning the gap.

This chain links TRBV27 with TRBJ1-4, with D possibly matching TRBD1 (6 bases). The CDR3 loop spans 18 amino acids. The germline V gene has CDR1 MNHEY and CDR2 SMNVEV (reference sequence). With 8 bases removed from V and 4 bases from J, the gap between germline ends came to 26 bases. The CDR3 region is CASRARPGALLFNEKLFF. In nucleotides, the CDR3 is TGTGCCAGCCGGGCACGGCCAGGGGCTCTTCTGTTTAATGAAAAACTGTTTTTT.

The rearrangement links TRBV9 to TRBJ2-2; no definite D call. The CDR3 covers 14 residues. Germline CDR1 and CDR2: SGDLS and YYNGEE. The germline V and J ends were trimmed by 0 bases and 7 bases, with 10 bases remaining between them. The CDR3 is CASSVVYYGGELFF. In DNA form, the CDR3 reads TGTGCCAGCAGCGTAGTCTATTATGGCGGGGAGCTGTTTTTT. The whole variable domain, remainder taken from reference TRBV9 and TRBJ2-2, is DSGVTQTPKHLITATGQRVTLRCSPRSGDLSVYWYQQSLDQGLQFLIQYYNGEERAKGNILERFSAQQFPDLHSELNLSSLELGDSALYFCASSVVYYGGELFFGEGSRLTVL.

The J gene is TRBJ1-1, the V gene TRBV19; D gene ambiguous. The CDR3 extends over 14 amino acids. The V and J ends lost 3 bases and 4 bases respectively, with 12 bases between them. CDR1 and CDR2 from the germline V gene are LNHDA and SQIVND (reference sequence). The CDR3 DNA follows: TGTGCCAGTAGTATCGAGGGTTTAGGCACTGAAGCTTTCTTT. It specifies CASSIEGLGTEAFF.

The rearrangement uses TRBV10-3 and TRBJ1-1; D is unresolved. V lost 7 bases, J lost 3 bases, and 9 bases lay in between. Germline-derived CDR1 and CDR2 are ENHRY and SYGVKD. The CDR3 has 12 amino acids. The DNA of the CDR3 is TGTGCCATCAAACAGACGGACACTGAAGCTTTCTTT. Residues: CAIKQTDTEAFF.

Notes on this clone: The germline gene is not matched at one end of the junction; a read error may be the cause. The V gene is TRBV9, the J gene TRBJ1-1; D possibly corresponds to TRBD1 (5 bases). From germline, CDR1 is SGDLS and CDR2 YYNGEE. The CDR3 covers 16 residues. CDR3 DNA: TGTGCCAGCAGCGTATCCTCGACAGCCATGAACCCTGAAGCTTTCTTT. Translated: CASSVSSTAMNPEAFF.

The chain employs TRBV10-3 and TRBJ1-2; TRBD1 matches 7 bases. The V gene end was trimmed by 11 bases and the J gene end by 8 bases; junction bases not matched to a gene: 14. Germline V gene sequence: CDR1 ENHRY, CDR2 SYGVKD. The CDR3 is 13 amino acids. CDR3 in amino acids: CASAGGGRGGYTF. As DNA, the CDR3 is TGTGCCTCGGCGGGAGGGGGCCGGGGCGGCTACACCTTC.

V is TRBV5-1 and J is TRBJ2-5, with TRBD1 matching 8 bases. Germline V CDR1 and CDR2: SGHRS, YFSETQ. Germline trimming cut 4 bases from V and 5 bases from J; bases unmatched to any gene: 4. The CDR3 covers 13 residues. The CDR3 reads CASSPGGGETQYF. CDR3 nucleotide sequence: TGCGCCAGCAGCCCAGGGGGCGGGGAGACCCAGTACTTC.

This clone was seen a single time. The CDR3 is CASSQLRDRGSYEQYF. The CDR3 coding sequence is TGTGCCAGCAGTCAATTACGGGACAGGGGGTCCTACGAGCAGTACTTC. The chain employs TRBV28 and TRBJ2-7, with TRBD1 matching over 11 bases. CDR1 and CDR2 from the germline V gene are MDHEN and SYDVKM. The CDR3 is 16 residues long. V was clipped by 5 bases and J by 1 base; unmatched bases: 7.